This T cell receptor (beta chain) emerged from a study of beta chain features in type 1 diabetes. Notes on the study in general: When Type 1 diabetes patients were examined, their TCRB CDR3s proved moderately but significantly shorter in all four CD4+ subsets. Sequencing of cDNA might inflate the share of cells that strongly express TCR. In these data, an HLA type influence on TCRB rearrangement remained unresolved.

CDR1 MDHEN and CDR2 SYDVKM come from the germline V gene. The V and J ends lost 4 bases and 1 base respectively, with 17 bases between them. CDR3 length: 16 residues. This clone showed up just a few times. The antigen remains undetermined. The whole isolated RNA underwent reverse transcription, so sequencing captured expressed TCRB transcripts. Using immunoSEQ multiplex PCR, the repertoire was profiled, and TCRdb retains in-frame clones only, with some absent. This sample yields about 340,000 clones, of which around 8% are seen a single time; around 0.44% belongs to the top ten. This sequence was found in a woman younger than 35 in good health. V usage is TRBV28 and J usage is TRBJ2-7, with D unresolved. The sample consisted of central memory CD4+ T cells from blood. CDR3 protein: CASSSVSLVTSYEQYF. CDR3 nucleotides: TGTGCCAGCAGTTCCGTCAGCCTAGTTACGTCCTACGAGCAGTACTTC.